The TCR beta chain described here comes from a study of T cells in tuberculosis. Study summary: IGRA-negative adolescents, IGRA-positive adolescents with latent tuberculosis and adults with active tuberculosis formed this South African cohort. Study-level results: Cases with active tuberculosis were adults, while controls were adolescents. Shorter CDR3-alpha in active tuberculosis partly drove smaller distances.

The V gene lost 4 bases and the J gene lost 3 bases, with 10 bases spanning the gap. This CDR3 has 13 residues. Germline CDR1 and CDR2: SGHDT and YYEEEE. Each clinical donor contributed on average about 92,000 T cells from unsorted cryopreserved PBMC. Data came from immunoSEQ multiplex PCR; TCRdb stores just in-frame clones and leaves some out. The data hold tens of thousands of clones, with nearly 97% observed a single time. With regard to this clone: Its matching antigen is unknown.

J is TRBJ2-5 and V is TRBV5-6; the D gene is possibly TRBD1 (7 bases). Sequenced input: PBMCs. The TCR was taken from a donor aged 10 to 29 with latent tuberculosis or without tuberculosis infection. The CDR3 is CASSGGTEETQYF. Here the CDR3 DNA reads TGTGCCAGCAGCGGCGGGACAGAAGAGACCCAGTACTTC. Combining the CDR3 with reference TRBV5-6 and TRBJ2-5 gives the whole variable domain DAGVTQSPTHLIKTRGQQVTLRCSPKSGHDTVSWYQQALGQGPQFIFQYYEEEERQRGNFPDRFSGHQFPNYSSELNVNALLLGDSALYLCASSGGTEETQYFGPGTRLLVL.